This T cell receptor (beta chain) was sequenced in a study of cytomegalovirus exposure and HLA in healthy donors. This clone was detected a few times. Its target is unknown. This CDR3 contains 16 residues. V lost 1 base to trimming and J lost 6 bases, with 15 bases between them. In germline, CDR1 is SGHNT, CDR2 YENEEA. Study-wide points: Later analysis associated a missense DCLRE1C variant with TCR beta V- and J-gene trimming.

The PCR ran on 60 Vbeta and 13 Jbeta primers. TCRdb's copy holds only in-frame clones and misses some; the assay was immunoSEQ multiplex PCR. Of about 190,000 clones in the sample, 81% were seen once. This clonotype originated in a man in his forties or fifties in good health and CMV-seronegative. Material for sequencing was PBMCs. The V gene is TRBV11-3, the J gene TRBJ2-2; D is unclear. The CDR3 region has the DNA TGTGCCAGCAGCTTAGGTTTGACAAGTTCACCCGGGGAGCTGTTTTTT. This translates into CASSLGLTSSPGELFF.